This T cell receptor beta chain was recorded in a study of T cells in Graves' hyperthyroidism and ophthalmopathy. For this clonotype: The antigen is unknown.

The germline V and J ends were trimmed by 4 bases and 0 bases, with 8 bases remaining between them. The CDR3 is 13 amino acids. CDR1 and CDR2 from the germline V gene are DFQATT and SNEGSKA (reference sequence). Template material for amplifying TCR beta CDR3 regions consisted of RNA transcripts. TCR CDR3 regions were first amplified by RT-PCR with HTBI primers. Each CDR3 protein gets one entry after TCRdb re-called the multiplex PCR reads with MiXCR. The table shows about 510,000 distinct CDR3 sequences, with 13% to 15% occurring only once. Study-level points and caveats: Ophthalmopathy, as predicted by the model, came a median around 6.7 months after the prediction. Among clonotypes expanded in thyroid above 0.001, most were also found in blood.

The source is a woman in her forties with Graves' hyperthyroidism. Source material: blood. The chain links TRBV20-1 to TRBJ2-3; D perhaps matches TRBD1 (6 bases). This CDR3 reads CSAIGGSTDTQYF. The CDR3 coding sequence is TGCAGTGCTATAGGGGGTAGCACAGATACGCAGTATTTT.